This paragraph covers one T cell receptor (beta chain) sequence. Next came a second PCR, run for 7 to 11 cycles, which used a sample-barcoded 5' primer along with a J-beta primer mix. Via MiXCR, TCRdb re-called the 5' RACE reads, giving one row per CDR3 protein. The table has around 1,000,000 distinct CDR3 sequences, about 25% seen once; the top ten hold 0.65% to 0.75%. These data come from a study of blood T cells in healthy people across ages. This CDR3 contains 13 residues. Deletions cut 2 bases from V and 4 bases from J, with 10 bases between. Germline V gene data show CDR1 as DFQATT and CDR2 as SNEGSKA (reference sequence). Another study also made use of these data, one on T cells of mothers and their children. In that study: Detection of persistent microchimeric T cell clones did not occur.

The sequence was obtained from a girl aged 2 to 9 in good health. The source material was blood. V gene TRBV20-1 combines with J gene TRBJ2-3; D gene uncertain. CDR3 sequence (DNA): TGCAGTGCTAGATCGGCCGTGGCAGATACGCAGTATTTT. Amino acid sequence: CSARSAVADTQYF.